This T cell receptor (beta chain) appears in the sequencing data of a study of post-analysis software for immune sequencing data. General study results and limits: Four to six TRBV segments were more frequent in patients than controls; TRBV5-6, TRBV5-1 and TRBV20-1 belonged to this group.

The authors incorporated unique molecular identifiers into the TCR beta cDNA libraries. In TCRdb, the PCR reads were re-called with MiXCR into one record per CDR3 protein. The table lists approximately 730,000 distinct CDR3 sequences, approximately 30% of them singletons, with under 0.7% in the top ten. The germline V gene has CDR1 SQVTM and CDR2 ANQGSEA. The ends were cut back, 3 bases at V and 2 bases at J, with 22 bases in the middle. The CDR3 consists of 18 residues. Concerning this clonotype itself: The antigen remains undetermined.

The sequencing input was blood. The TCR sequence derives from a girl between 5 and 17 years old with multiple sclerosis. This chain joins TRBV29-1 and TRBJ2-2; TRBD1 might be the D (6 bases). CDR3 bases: TGCAGCGTTGATACCCCACGCGGATCAGGGGCAAACACCGGGGAGCTGTTTTTT. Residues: CSVDTPRGSGANTGELFF.